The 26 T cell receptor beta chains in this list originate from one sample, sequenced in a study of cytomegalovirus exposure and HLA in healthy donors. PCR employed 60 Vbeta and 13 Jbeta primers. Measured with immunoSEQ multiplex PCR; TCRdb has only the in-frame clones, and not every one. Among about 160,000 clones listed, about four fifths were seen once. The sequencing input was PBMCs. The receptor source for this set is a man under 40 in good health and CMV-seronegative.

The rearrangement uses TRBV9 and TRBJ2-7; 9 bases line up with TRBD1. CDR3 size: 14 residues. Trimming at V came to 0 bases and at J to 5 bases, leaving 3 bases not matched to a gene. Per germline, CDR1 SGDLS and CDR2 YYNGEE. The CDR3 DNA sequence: TGTGCCAGCAGCGTAGGGACAGGGGACGACGAGCAGTACTTC. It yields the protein CASSVGTGDDEQYF. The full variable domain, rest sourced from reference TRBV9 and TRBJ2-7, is DSGVTQTPKHLITATGQRVTLRCSPRSGDLSVYWYQQSLDQGLQFLIQYYNGEERAKGNILERFSAQQFPDLHSELNLSSLELGDSALYFCASSVGTGDDEQYFGPGTRLTVT.

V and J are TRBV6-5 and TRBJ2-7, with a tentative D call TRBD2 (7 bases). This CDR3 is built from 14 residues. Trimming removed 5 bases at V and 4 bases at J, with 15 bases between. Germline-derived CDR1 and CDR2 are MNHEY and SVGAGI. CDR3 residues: CASSQAGGPYEQYF. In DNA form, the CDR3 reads TGTGCCAGCAGTCAGGCCGGGGGGCCGTACGAGCAGTACTTC.

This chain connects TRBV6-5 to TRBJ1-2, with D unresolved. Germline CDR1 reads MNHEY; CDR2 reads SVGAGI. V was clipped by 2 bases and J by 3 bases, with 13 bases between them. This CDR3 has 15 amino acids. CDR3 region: CASSYPTSGDYGYTF. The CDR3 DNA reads TGTGCCAGCAGTTACCCCACAAGCGGTGACTATGGCTACACCTTC.

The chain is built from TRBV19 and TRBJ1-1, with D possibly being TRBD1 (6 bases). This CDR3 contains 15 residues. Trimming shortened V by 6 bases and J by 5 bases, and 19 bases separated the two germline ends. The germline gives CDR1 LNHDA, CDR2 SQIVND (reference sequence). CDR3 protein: CASRVNREGGTEAFF. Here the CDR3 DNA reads TGTGCCAGTAGAGTAAACAGGGAGGGAGGTACTGAAGCTTTCTTT.

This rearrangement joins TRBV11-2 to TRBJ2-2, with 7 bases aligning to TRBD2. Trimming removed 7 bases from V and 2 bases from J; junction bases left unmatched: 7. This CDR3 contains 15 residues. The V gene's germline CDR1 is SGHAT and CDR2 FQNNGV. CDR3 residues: CASTFPSGNTGELFF. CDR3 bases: TGTGCCAGCACCTTCCCTAGCGGTAACACCGGGGAGCTGTTTTTT. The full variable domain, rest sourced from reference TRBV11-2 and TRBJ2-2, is EAGVAQSPRYKIIEKRQSVAFWCNPISGHATLYWYQQILGQGPKLLIQFQNNGVVDDSQLPKDRFSAERLKGVDSTLKIQPAKLEDSAVYLCASTFPSGNTGELFFGEGSRLTVL.

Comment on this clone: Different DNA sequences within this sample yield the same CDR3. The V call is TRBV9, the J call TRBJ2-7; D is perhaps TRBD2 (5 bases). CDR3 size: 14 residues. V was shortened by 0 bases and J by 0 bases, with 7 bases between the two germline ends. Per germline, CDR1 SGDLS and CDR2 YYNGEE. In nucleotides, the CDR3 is TGTGCCAGCAGCGTAGGAGGGATCTCCTACGAGCAGTACTTC. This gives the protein CASSVGGISYEQYF. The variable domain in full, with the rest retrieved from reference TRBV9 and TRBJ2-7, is DSGVTQTPKHLITATGQRVTLRCSPRSGDLSVYWYQQSLDQGLQFLIQYYNGEERAKGNILERFSAQQFPDLHSELNLSSLELGDSALYFCASSVGGISYEQYFGPGTRLTVT.

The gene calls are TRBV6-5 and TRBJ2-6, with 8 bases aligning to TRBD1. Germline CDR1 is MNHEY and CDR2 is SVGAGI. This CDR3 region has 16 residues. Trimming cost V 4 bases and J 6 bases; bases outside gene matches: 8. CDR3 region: CASSFLRGRPANVLTF. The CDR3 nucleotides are TGTGCCAGCAGTTTCCTCAGGGGGCGCCCGGCCAACGTCCTGACTTTC.

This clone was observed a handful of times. The DNA of the CDR3 is TGTGCCATCAGTGAGGAGGGCCCGGGAGATACGCAGTATTTT. This translates into CAISEEGPGDTQYF. J is TRBJ2-3 and V is TRBV10-3; D perhaps matches TRBD2 (5 bases). Germline CDR1 ENHRY, CDR2 SYGVKD. The ends were cut back, 2 bases at V and 5 bases at J, with 11 bases in the middle. This CDR3 has 14 amino acids.

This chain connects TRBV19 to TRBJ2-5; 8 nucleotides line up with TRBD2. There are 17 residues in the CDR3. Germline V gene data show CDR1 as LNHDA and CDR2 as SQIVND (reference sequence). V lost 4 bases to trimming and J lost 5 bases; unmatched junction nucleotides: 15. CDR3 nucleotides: TGTGCCAGTAGTAATGGACTAGCCCCGTTTAGTGGGGAGACCCAGTACTTC. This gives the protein CASSNGLAPFSGETQYF.

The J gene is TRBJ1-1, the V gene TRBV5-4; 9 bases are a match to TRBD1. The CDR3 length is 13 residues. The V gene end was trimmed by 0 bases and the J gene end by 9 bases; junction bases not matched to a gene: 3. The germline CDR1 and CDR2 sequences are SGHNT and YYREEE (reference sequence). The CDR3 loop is CASSLGDRDKAFF. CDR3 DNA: TGTGCCAGCAGCTTGGGGGACAGGGACAAAGCTTTCTTT.

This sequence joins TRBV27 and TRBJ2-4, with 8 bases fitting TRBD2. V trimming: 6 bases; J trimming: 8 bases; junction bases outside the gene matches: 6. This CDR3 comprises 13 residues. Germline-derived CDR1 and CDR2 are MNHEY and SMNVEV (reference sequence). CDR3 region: CASRPGGYDIQYF. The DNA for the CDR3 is TGTGCCAGCAGGCCGGGAGGGTATGACATTCAGTACTTC.

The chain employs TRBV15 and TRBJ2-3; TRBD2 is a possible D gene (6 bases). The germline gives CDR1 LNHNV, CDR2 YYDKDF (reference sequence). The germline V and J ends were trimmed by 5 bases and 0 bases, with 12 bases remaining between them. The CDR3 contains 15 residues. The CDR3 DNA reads TGTGCCACCAGCCGGAGGAGGGGAAGCACAGATACGCAGTATTTT. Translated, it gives CATSRRRGSTDTQYF. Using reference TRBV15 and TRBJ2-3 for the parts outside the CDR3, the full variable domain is DAMVIQNPRYQVTQFGKPVTLSCSQTLNHNVMYWYQQKSSQAPKLLFHYYDKDFNNEADTPDNFQSRRPNTSFCFLDIRSPGLGDTAMYLCATSRRRGSTDTQYFGPGTRLTVL.

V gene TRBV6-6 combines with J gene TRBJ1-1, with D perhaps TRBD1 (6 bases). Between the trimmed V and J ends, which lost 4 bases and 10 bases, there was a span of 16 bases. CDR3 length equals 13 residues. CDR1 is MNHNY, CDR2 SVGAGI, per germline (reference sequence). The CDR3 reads CASSSSTGVGAFF. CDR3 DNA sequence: TGTGCCAGCAGTTCCTCGACAGGTGTCGGAGCTTTCTTT.

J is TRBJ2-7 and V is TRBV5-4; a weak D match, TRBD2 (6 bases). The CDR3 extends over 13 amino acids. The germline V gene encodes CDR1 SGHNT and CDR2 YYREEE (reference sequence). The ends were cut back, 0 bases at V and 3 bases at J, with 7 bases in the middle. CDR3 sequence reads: CASSLGGGYEQYF. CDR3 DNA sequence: TGTGCCAGCAGCTTGGGGGGAGGCTACGAGCAGTACTTC.

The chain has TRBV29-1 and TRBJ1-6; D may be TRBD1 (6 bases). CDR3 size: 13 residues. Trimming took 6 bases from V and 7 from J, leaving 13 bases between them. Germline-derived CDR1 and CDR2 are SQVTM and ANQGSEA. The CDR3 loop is CSVGPGGNSPLHF. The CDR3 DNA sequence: TGCAGCGTAGGGCCGGGGGGCAATTCACCCCTCCACTTT.

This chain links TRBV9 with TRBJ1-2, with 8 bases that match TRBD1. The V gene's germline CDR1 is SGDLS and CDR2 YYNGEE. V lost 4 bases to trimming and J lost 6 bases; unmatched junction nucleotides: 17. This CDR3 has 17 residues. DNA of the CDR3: TGTGCCAGCAGCTTCTACACCGCAGGGGGCGCAGGGAATGGCTACACCTTC. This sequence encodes CASSFYTAGGAGNGYTF. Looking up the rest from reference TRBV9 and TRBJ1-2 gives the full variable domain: DSGVTQTPKHLITATGQRVTLRCSPRSGDLSVYWYQQSLDQGLQFLIQYYNGEERAKGNILERFSAQQFPDLHSELNLSSLELGDSALYFCASSFYTAGGAGNGYTFGSGTRLTVV.

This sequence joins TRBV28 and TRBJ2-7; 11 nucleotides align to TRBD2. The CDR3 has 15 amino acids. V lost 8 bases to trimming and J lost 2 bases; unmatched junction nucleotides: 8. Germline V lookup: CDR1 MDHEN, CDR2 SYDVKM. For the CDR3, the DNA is TGTGCCAGCGTAGCGGGAGGGCCAAAGACCTACGAGCAGTACTTC. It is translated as CASVAGGPKTYEQYF.

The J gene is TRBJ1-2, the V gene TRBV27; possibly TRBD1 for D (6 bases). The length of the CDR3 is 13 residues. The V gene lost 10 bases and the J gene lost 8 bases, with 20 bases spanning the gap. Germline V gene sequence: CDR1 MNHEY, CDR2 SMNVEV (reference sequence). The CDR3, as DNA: TGTGCCACCACGGCCCCAACAGGGCGCGGCTACACCTTC. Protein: CATTAPTGRGYTF.

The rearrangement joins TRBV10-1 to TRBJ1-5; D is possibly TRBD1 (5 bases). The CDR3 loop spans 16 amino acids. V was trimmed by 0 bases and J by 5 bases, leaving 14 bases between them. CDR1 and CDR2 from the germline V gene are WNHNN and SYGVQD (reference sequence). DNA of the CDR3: TGCGCCAGCAGTGAGTCCCGGGACTGCCCTTATCAGCCCCAGCATTTT. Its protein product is CASSESRDCPYQPQHF.

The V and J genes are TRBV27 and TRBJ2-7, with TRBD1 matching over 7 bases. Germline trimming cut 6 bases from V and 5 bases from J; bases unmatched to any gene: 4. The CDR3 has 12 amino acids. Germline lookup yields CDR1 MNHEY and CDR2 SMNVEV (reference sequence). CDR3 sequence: CASRKTGNEQYF. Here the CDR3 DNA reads TGTGCCAGCAGGAAGACAGGGAACGAGCAGTACTTC.

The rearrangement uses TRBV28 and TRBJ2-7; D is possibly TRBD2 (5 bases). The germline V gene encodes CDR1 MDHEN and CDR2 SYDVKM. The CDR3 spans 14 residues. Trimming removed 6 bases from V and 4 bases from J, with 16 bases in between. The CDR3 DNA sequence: TGTGCCAGCAGGGTGAGCGGAGAGGCGTACGAGCAGTACTTC. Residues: CASRVSGEAYEQYF.

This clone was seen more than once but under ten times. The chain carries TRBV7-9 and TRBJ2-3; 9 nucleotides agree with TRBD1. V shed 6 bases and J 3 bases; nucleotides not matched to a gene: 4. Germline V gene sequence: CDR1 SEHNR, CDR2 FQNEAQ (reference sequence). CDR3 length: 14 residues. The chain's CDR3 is CASSRQGVTDTQYF. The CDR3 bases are TGTGCCAGCAGTAGACAGGGGGTAACAGATACGCAGTATTTT.

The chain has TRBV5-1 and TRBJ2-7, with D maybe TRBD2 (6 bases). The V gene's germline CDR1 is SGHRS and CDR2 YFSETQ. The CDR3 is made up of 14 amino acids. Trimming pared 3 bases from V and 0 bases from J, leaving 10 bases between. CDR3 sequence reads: CASSSGLNSYEQYF. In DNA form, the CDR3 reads TGCGCCAGCAGCTCGGGACTGAACTCCTACGAGCAGTACTTC.

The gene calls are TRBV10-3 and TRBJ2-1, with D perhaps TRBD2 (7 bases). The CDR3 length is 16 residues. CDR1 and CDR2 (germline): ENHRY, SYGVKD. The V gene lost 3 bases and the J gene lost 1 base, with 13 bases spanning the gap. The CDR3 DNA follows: TGTGCCATCAGTGATTCCGGGGGGCCATCCTACAATGAGCAGTTCTTC. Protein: CAISDSGGPSYNEQFF.

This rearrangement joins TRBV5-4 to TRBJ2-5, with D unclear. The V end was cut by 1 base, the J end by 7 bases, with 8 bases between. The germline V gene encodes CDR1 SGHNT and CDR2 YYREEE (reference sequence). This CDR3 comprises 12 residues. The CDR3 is CASSLFIGTQYF. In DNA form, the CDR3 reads TGTGCCAGCAGCTTGTTTATCGGGACCCAGTACTTC.

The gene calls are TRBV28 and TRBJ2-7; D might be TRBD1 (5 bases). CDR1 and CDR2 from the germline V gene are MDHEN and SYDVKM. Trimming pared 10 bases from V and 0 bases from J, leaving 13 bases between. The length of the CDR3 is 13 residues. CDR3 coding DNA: TGTGCCATCTACTCAGGGAACTCCTACGAGCAGTACTTC. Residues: CAIYSGNSYEQYF.